Here is one TCR beta chain with its context. Antigen: not known. This sample was taken from a study of radiation and T cells in renal cell carcinoma. The time point here: baseline pretreatment blood. Regarding treatment: 15 Gy SBRT to primary tumor, nephrectomy 4 weeks later. Serial blood draws occurred at baseline and 2 and 4 weeks post-SBRT. The germline gives CDR1 LGHNA, CDR2 YSLEER. This CDR3 comprises 14 residues. Trimming took 3 bases from V and 1 from J, leaving 6 bases between them. The assay was immunoSEQ multiplex PCR, and TCRdb's table has in-frame clones only and misses some. The repertoire includes approximately 110,000 clones, 82% of them detected once, and around 3% sits in the top ten. Findings and caveats of the study: No pretreatment tumor biopsies were available for baseline clonotypes. Top tumor clonotypes rose in blood 2 weeks post-radiation, then contracted.

The V gene is TRBV4-3, the J gene TRBJ1-4; D ambiguous. The specimen comprised blood, sampled from a patient whose treatment included radiotherapy and nephrectomy. This receptor was obtained from an older woman with renal cell carcinoma. The chain's CDR3 is CASSQDRTNEKLFF. The DNA for the CDR3 is TGCGCCAGCAGCCAGGACCGAACTAATGAAAAACTGTTTTTT.